These 8 T cell receptor beta chains were all obtained from the same sample, sequenced in a study of cytotoxic CD8 clonotypes in ibrutinib-treated CLL. Assay used: immunoSEQ multiplex PCR; TCRdb lists only in-frame clones, some missing. The sample has roughly 16,000 clones; around three fifths are singletons. This specimen consisted of PBMCs, obtained after 12 months of ibrutinib treatment. The receptors were sampled from a human donor with chronic lymphocytic leukemia.

This rearrangement joins TRBV18 to TRBJ1-1; D gene uncertain. Germline V lookup: CDR1 KGHSH, CDR2 LQKENI. This CDR3 region has 15 residues. The V and J ends lost 2 bases and 1 base respectively, with 11 bases between them. CDR3 amino acids: CASSPGRRGNTEAFF. The CDR3 region has the DNA TGTGCCAGCTCACCAGGCAGGCGGGGGAACACTGAAGCTTTCTTT.

This clone has just a few counts. The chain combines TRBV4-1 with TRBJ2-7; 9 bases fit TRBD2. This CDR3 is 15 amino acids long. Trimming cost V 1 base and J 5 bases; bases outside gene matches: 6. In germline, CDR1 is MGHRA, CDR2 YSYEKL. In DNA form, the CDR3 reads TGCGCCAGCAGCCAAGGTAGCGGGAGAAACCACGAGCAGTACTTC. Protein product: CASSQGSGRNHEQYF.

The CDR3 sequence: CASSLPGLAGTAGELFF. CDR3 nucleotide sequence: TGTGCCAGCAGCTTGCCCGGACTAGCGGGGACCGCCGGGGAGCTGTTTTTT. The chain carries TRBV5-4 and TRBJ2-2; TRBD2 agrees at 12 bases. Germline V gives CDR1 SGHNT, CDR2 YYREEE (reference sequence). The trim removed 1 base at V and 6 bases at J, leaving 7 bases unmatched. This CDR3 comprises 17 residues.

V gene TRBV27 combines with J gene TRBJ1-2; weak D call: TRBD1 (5 bases). Germline V gene sequence: CDR1 MNHEY, CDR2 SMNVEV (reference sequence). This CDR3 is built from 14 residues. The V and J ends lost 2 bases and 9 bases respectively, with 16 bases between them. The chain's CDR3 is CASSLQGAEESYTF. CDR3 in DNA: TGTGCCAGCAGTTTACAGGGTGCGGAGGAGAGCTACACCTTC.

V gene TRBV21-1 combines with J gene TRBJ2-2; whether TRBD2, the table's D call, matches the DNA was not checked. TRBV21-1 is assigned pseudogene status. The CDR3 is made up of 12 amino acids. The CDR3 bases are TGTGCCAGCAGACCCGGGGCCGGGGAGCTGTTTTTT. Its protein is CASRPGAGELFF.

This clone was observed once. The chain is built from TRBV18 and TRBJ2-3; 10 nucleotides agree with TRBD2. The germline V gene has CDR1 KGHSH and CDR2 LQKENI. The CDR3 loop spans 15 amino acids. V shed 2 bases, J shed 2 bases, and the junction held 1 base outside the gene matches. The CDR3 loop is CASSPSGGATDTQYF. The CDR3 bases are TGTGCCAGCTCACCAAGCGGGGGGGCCACAGATACGCAGTATTTT.

As DNA, the CDR3 is TGCAGCGTTGAGGTTGAGACCCAGTACTTC. This encodes CSVEVETQYF. The V call is TRBV29-1, the J call TRBJ2-5; D gene uncertain. The germline V gene has CDR1 SQVTM and CDR2 ANQGSEA. The CDR3 runs 10 residues. V lost 3 bases, J lost 5 bases, and 4 bases lay in between.

V gene TRBV6-6 combines with J gene TRBJ2-7; TRBD2 matches 9 bases. The CDR3 has 14 residues. Germline V gives CDR1 MNHNY, CDR2 SVGAGI (reference sequence). The ends lost 5 bases at V and 4 bases at J; junction bases unmatched: 6. The CDR3 DNA reads TGTGCCAGCAGTATTATAGCGGGAGCGTACGAGCAGTACTTC. Encoded protein: CASSIIAGAYEQYF.